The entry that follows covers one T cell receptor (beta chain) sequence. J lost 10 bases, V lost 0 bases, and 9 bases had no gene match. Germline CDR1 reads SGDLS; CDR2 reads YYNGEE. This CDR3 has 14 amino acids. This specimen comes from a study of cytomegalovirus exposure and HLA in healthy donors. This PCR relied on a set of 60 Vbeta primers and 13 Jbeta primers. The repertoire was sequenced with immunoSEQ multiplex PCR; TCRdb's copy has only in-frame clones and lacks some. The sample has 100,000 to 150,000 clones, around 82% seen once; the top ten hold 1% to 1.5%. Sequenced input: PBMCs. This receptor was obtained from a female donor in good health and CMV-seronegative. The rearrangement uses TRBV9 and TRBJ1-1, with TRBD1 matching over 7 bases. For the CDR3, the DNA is TGTGCCAGCAGCGTAGAGGGTGACAGGGAAGGAGCTTTCTTT. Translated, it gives CASSVEGDREGAFF.